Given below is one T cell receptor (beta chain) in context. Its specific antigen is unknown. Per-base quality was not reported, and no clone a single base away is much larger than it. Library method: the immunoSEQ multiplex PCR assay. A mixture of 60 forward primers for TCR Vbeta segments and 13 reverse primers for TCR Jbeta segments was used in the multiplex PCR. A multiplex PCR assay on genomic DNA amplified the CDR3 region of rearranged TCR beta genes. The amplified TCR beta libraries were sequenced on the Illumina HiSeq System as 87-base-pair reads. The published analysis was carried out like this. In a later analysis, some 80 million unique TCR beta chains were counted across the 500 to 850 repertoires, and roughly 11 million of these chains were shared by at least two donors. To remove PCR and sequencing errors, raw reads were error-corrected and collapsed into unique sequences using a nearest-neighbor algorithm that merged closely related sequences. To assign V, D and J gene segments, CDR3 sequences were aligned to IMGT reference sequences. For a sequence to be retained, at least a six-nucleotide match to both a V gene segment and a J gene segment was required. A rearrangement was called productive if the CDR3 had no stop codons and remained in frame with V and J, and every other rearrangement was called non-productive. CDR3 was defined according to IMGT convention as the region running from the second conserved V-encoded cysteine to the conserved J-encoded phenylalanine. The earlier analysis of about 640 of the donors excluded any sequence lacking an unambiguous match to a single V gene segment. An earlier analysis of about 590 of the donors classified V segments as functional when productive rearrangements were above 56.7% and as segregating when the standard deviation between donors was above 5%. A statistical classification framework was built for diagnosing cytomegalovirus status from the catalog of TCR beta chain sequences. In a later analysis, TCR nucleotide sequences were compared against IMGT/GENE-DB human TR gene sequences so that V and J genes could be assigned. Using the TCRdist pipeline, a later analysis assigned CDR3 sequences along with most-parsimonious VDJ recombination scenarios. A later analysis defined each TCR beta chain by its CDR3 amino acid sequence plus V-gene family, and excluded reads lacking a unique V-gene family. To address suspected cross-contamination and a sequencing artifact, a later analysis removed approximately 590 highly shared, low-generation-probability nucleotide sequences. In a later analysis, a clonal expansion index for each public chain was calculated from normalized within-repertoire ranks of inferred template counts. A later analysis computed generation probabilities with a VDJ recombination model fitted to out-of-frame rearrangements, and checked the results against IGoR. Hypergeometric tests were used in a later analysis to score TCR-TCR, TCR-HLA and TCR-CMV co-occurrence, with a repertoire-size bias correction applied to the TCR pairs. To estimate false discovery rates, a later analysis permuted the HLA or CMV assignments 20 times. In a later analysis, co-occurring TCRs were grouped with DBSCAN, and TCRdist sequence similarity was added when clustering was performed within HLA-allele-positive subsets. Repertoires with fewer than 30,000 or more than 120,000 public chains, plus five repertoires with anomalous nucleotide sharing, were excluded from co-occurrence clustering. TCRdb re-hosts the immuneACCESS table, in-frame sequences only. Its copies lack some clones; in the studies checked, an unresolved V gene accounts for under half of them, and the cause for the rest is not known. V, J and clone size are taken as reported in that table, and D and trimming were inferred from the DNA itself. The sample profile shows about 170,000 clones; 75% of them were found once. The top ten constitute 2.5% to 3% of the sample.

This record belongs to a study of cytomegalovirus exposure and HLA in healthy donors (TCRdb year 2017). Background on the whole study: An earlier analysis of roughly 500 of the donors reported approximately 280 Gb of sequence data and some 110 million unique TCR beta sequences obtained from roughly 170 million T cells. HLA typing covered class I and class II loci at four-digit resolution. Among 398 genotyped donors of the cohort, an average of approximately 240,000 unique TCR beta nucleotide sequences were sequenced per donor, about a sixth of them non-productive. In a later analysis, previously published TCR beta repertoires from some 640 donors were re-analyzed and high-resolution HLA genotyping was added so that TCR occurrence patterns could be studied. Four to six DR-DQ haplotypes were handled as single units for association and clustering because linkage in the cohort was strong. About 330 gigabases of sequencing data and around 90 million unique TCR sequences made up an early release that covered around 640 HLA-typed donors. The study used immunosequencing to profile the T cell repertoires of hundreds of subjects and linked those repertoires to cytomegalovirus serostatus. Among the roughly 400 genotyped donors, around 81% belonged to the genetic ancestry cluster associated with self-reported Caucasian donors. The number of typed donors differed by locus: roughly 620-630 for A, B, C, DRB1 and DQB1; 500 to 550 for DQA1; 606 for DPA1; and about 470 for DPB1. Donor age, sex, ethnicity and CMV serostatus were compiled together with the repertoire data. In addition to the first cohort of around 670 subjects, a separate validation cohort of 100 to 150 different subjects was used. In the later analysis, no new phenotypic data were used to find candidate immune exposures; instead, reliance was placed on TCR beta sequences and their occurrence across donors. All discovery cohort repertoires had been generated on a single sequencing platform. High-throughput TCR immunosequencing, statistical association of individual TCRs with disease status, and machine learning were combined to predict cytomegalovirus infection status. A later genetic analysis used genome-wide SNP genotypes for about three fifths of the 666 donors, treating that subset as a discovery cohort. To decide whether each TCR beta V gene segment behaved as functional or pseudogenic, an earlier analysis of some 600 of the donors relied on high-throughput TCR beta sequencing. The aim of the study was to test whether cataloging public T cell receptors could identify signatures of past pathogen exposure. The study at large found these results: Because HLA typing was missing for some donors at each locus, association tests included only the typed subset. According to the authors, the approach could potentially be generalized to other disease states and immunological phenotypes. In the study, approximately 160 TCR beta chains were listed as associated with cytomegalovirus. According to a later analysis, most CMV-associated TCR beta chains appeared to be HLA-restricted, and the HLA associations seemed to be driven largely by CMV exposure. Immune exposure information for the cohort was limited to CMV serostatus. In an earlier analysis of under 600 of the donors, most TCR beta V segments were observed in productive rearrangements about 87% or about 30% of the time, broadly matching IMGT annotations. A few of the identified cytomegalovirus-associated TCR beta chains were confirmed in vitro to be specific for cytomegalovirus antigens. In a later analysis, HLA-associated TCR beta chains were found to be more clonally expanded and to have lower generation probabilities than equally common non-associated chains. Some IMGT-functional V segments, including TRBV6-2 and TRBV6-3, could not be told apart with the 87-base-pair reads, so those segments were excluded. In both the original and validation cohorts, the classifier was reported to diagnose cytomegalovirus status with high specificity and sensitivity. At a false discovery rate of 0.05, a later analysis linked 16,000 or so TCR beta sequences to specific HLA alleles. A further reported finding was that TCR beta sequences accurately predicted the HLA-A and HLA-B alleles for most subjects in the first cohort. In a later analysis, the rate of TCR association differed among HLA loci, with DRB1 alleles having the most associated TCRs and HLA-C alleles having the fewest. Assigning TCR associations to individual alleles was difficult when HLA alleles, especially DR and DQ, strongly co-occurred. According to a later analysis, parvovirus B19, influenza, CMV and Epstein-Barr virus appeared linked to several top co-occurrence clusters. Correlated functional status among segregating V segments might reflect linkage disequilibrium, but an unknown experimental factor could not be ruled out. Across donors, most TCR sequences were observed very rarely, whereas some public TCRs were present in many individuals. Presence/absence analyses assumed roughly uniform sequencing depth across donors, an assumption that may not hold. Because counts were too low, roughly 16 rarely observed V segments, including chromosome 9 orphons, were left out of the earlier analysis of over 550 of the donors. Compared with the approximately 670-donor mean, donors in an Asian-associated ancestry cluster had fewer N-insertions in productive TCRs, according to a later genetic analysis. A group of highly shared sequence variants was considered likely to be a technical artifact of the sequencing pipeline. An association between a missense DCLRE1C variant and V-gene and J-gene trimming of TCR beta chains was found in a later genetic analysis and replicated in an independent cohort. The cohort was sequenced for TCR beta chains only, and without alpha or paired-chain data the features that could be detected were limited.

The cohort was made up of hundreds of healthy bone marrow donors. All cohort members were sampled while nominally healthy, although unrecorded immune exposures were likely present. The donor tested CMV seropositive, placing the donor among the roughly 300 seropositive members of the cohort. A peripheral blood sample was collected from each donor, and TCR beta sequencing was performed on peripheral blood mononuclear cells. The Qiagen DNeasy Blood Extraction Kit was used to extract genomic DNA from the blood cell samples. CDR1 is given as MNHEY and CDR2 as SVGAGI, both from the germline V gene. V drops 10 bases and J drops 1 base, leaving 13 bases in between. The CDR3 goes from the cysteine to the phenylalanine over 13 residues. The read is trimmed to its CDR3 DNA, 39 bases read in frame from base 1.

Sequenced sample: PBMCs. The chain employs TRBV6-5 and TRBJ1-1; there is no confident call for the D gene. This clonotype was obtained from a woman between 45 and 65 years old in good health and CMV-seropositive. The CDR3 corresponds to CATLRGGNTEAFF. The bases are TGTGCCACCCTCAGAGGAGGGAACACTGAAGCTTTCTTT.